This is a list of T cell receptor beta chains from one sample in a study of shared clonotypes between healthy human individuals. Sequenced by immunoSEQ multiplex PCR; TCRdb stores in-frame clones only, minus some. The profile shows around 1.4 million clones, 98% of them singletons. The sample consisted of naive CD4+ T cells sorted from blood. The receptors here all came from a man under 40 in good health. The CDR3 runs from the conserved cysteine through the conserved F or W. A D gene is named only where the DNA matches it firmly. Some rows have no size entry. The others give once, few or many, or a class for an expanded clone.

CSVSVGQEKLFF | TGCAGCGTTTCTGTGGGGCAAGAAAAACTGTTTTTT | TRBV29-1 | NA | TRBJ1-4 | NA
CASSLKGALGGELFF | TGCGCCAGCAGCTTAAAGGGGGCGCTCGGCGGGGAGCTGTTTTTT | TRBV5-1 | once | TRBJ2-2 | TRBD1
CASSLGQGAPNTEAFF | TGCGCCAGCAGCCTGGGACAGGGGGCACCCAACACTGAAGCTTTCTTT | TRBV5-1 | NA | TRBJ1-1 | TRBD1
CSVENKNNEQFF | TGCAGCGTTGAAAATAAGAACAATGAGCAGTTCTTC | TRBV29-1 | NA | TRBJ2-1 | NA
CASSSGQGTEAFF | TGTGCCAGCAGTAGCGGGCAGGGCACTGAAGCTTTCTTT | TRBV2 | NA | TRBJ1-1 | NA
CASSFAKGGETQYF | TGTGCCAGCAGCTTCGCAAAGGGGGGAGAGACCCAGTACTTC | TRBV7-2 | NA | TRBJ2-5 | NA
CASSPGVTDTQYF | TGTGCCAGCAGCCCAGGGGTAACAGATACGCAGTATTTT | TRBV9 | NA | TRBJ2-3 | NA
CASRLKRGYNEQFF | TGTGCCAGCAGACTGAAGAGGGGCTACAATGAGCAGTTCTTC | TRBV5-8 | NA | TRBJ2-1 | NA
CASSETSNYGYTF | TGTGCCAGCAGCGAGACAAGCAACTATGGCTACACCTTC | TRBV5-4 | once | TRBJ1-2 | NA
CAWSPFRQGPYEQYF | TGTGCCTGGAGCCCGTTCCGACAGGGACCCTACGAGCAGTACTTC | TRBV30 | NA | TRBJ2-7 | TRBD1
CASSEATGGGSAEAFF | TGTGCCAGCAGCGAAGCGACAGGGGGCGGTTCGGCTGAAGCTTTCTTT | TRBV5-4 | NA | TRBJ1-1 | TRBD1
CASSEVPYEQYF | TGTGCCAGCAGTGAAGTGCCGTACGAGCAGTACTTC | TRBV2 | NA | TRBJ2-7 | NA
CASSSGAGTEAFF | TGTGCCAGTAGTTCGGGGGCCGGCACTGAAGCTTTCTTT | TRBV19 | NA | TRBJ1-1 | NA
CASSRGLAVYEQYF | TGCGCCAGCAGCCGGGGACTAGCGGTTTACGAGCAGTACTTC | TRBV5-1 | NA | TRBJ2-7 | TRBD2
CASTMTGGVYEQYF | TGCGCCAGCACGATGACAGGGGGCGTCTACGAGCAGTACTTC | TRBV5-1 | NA | TRBJ2-7 | TRBD1
CASSAGTSGIRDF | TGTGCCAGCAGTGCCGGGACTAGCGGGATTAGGGATTTT | TRBV27 | once | TRBJ2-3 | TRBD2
CSGGQTAYEQYF | TGCAGCGGCGGACAGACCGCCTACGAGCAGTACTTC | TRBV29-1 | NA | TRBJ2-7 | NA
CASRKPGLAGAEQYF | TGTGCCAGTAGAAAACCGGGACTAGCGGGAGCCGAGCAGTACTTC | TRBV19 | NA | TRBJ2-7 | TRBD2
CASSQGGLTGNTIYF | TGTGCCAGCAGCCAGGGGGGCCTAACTGGAAACACCATATATTTT | TRBV9 | NA | TRBJ1-3 | TRBD1
CASSLLASTYEQYF | TGCGCCAGCAGCCTCCTAGCCTCCACCTACGAGCAGTACTTC | TRBV5-1 | NA | TRBJ2-7 | NA
CASSTRLAGGPYQETQYF | TGTGCCAGTAGTACCCGACTAGCGGGAGGACCTTACCAAGAGACCCAGTACTTC | TRBV19 | NA | TRBJ2-5 | TRBD2
CASSLYRGTASDTQYF | TGTGCCAGCAGTTTATATAGGGGCACGGCTTCAGATACGCAGTATTTT | TRBV27 | NA | TRBJ2-3 | NA
CASSLPGGDIQYF | TGTGCCAGCAGTTTACCAGGGGGAGACATTCAGTACTTC | TRBV27 | NA | TRBJ2-4 | TRBD1
CASSLEVMAGWETQYF | TGCGCCAGCAGCTTGGAAGTAATGGCAGGGTGGGAGACCCAGTACTTC | TRBV5-1 | NA | TRBJ2-5 | NA
CASSPPVSGGGNNEQFF | TGCGCCAGCAGTCCCCCGGTGTCAGGCGGGGGGAACAATGAGCAGTTCTTC | TRBV23-1 | NA | TRBJ2-1 | TRBD2
CAWSVQQDQPQHF | TGTGCCTGGAGTGTACAACAGGATCAGCCCCAGCATTTT | TRBV30 | NA | TRBJ1-5 | NA
CASSTNTWGGEQYF | TGTGCCAGCAGTACAAATACTTGGGGCGGTGAGCAGTACTTC | TRBV7-6 | NA | TRBJ2-7 | NA
CASSQSLAGVLYYEQYF | TGTGCCAGCAGCCAGTCTTTAGCGGGAGTCCTCTACTACGAGCAGTACTTC | TRBV14 | NA | TRBJ2-7 | TRBD2
CASSPPATGGQETQYF | TGTGCCAGCTCACCCCCGGCGACAGGGGGCCAAGAGACCCAGTACTTC | TRBV18 | NA | TRBJ2-5 | TRBD1
CASSLWGLAGGQEDEQFF | TGTGCCAGCAGTTTATGGGGACTAGCGGGAGGGCAAGAAGATGAGCAGTTCTTC | TRBV28 | NA | TRBJ2-1 | TRBD2
CASSLGAAIGDTQYF | TGCGCCAGCAGCTTGGGGGCGGCTATAGGAGATACGCAGTATTTT | TRBV5-1 | NA | TRBJ2-3 | NA
CASSPGGLRYEQYF | TGTGCCAGCTCACCAGGGGGTTTGCGCTACGAGCAGTACTTC | TRBV18 | NA | TRBJ2-7 | NA
CASSPLGGSSYNEQFF | TGTGCCAGCTCACCACTTGGCGGGAGCTCCTACAATGAGCAGTTCTTC | TRBV18 | NA | TRBJ2-1 | TRBD2